This is a list of T cell receptor beta chains from one sample in a study of CD8 T cells in ankylosing spondylitis. MiXCR, applied by TCRdb to the 5' RACE reads, yields one record per CDR3 protein. The sample has more than 600,000 distinct CDR3 sequences, under 20% seen once; the top ten hold approximately 18%. The material sequenced was blood, either unsorted or a sorted T cell fraction (not recorded which). All receptors derive from a male donor with ankylosing spondylitis. Both conserved end residues are part of each CDR3. The D gene is left open where the match is weak. A row's size may be missing; if present it is once, few, many or a size class.

clone_size j_call cdr3_length d_call v_call cdr3_nt cdr3_aa
NA TRBJ2-7 16 NA TRBV10-2 TGCGCCAGCAGTGAAGTGGTAGGAGATTGGCCGGGCGAGCAGTACTTC CASSEVVGDWPGEQYF
NA TRBJ1-1 15 NA TRBV4-3 TGCGCCAGCAGCCAAGGGAGGGGCCCGAACACTGAAGCTTTCTTT CASSQGRGPNTEAFF
few TRBJ1-1 14 NA TRBV5-1 TGCGCCAGCAGCTTGTTTACAGGTATCTCTGAAGCTTTCTTT CASSLFTGISEAFF
few TRBJ2-5 14 NA TRBV5-1 TGCGCCAGCAGCTTGTTCGGGGAGCAAGAGACCCAGTACTTC CASSLFGEQETQYF
NA TRBJ1-1 14 NA TRBV5-5 TGTGCCAGCAGCTTGGCTGTTCAGGACACTGAAGCTTTCTTT CASSLAVQDTEAFF
many TRBJ2-1 12 NA TRBV24-1 TGTGCCACCAGTGCACAATGGAATGAGCAGTTCTTC CATSAQWNEQFF
NA TRBJ1-1 17 NA TRBV4-1 TGCGCCAGCAGCCCATCTCAGGGAGCTGGAGGATGGACTGAAGCTTTCTTT CASSPSQGAGGWTEAFF
once TRBJ1-4 18 TRBD1 TRBV12-3/TRBV12-4 TGTGCCCGCAGTTCCTTAGCCCCGGGACAGACCACCAATGAAAAACTGTTTTTT CARSSLAPGQTTNEKLFF
few TRBJ2-7 15 TRBD1 TRBV28 TGTGCCAGCAGTTTATCGCCGGGACAGGGTCCCGAGCAGTACTTC CASSLSPGQGPEQYF
NA TRBJ2-2 15 TRBD2 TRBV7-3 TGTGCCAGCAGCCCCTCTAGCGGGAGAACCGGGGAGCTGTTTTTT CASSPSSGRTGELFF
once TRBJ2-7 14 TRBD1 TRBV20-1 TGCAGTGCTAGAGATGGGCAGGGGGCGCAGGAGCAGTACTTC CSARDGQGAQEQYF
few TRBJ2-1 16 NA TRBV5-1 TGCGCCAGCACCGGAGGGGTGGGGAGCTCCTACAATGAGCAGTTCTTC CASTGGVGSSYNEQFF
few TRBJ1-4 13 NA TRBV20-1 TGCAGTGCTAGAGACGCAAGGGGACACTCGGTGTTTTTT CSARDARGHSVFF
NA TRBJ2-3 17 NA TRBV18 TGTGCCAGCTCACGAAGGGACCGGAGTGGGAGCACAGATACGCAGTATTTT CASSRRDRSGSTDTQYF
NA TRBJ2-7 12 NA TRBV10-3 TGTGCCATCAGTGAGTCCCGAGAAGAGCAGTACTTC CAISESREEQYF
NA TRBJ2-3 15 TRBD2 TRBV29-1 TGCAGCGTTGAAGGAGTGGGGGGGGTCGCAGATACGCAGTATTTT CSVEGVGGVADTQYF
NA TRBJ2-5 16 NA TRBV5-1 TGCGCCAGCAGCCGACTAGGGGGTTCTGGCGGAGAGACCCAGTACTTC CASSRLGGSGGETQYF
many TRBJ1-4 15 TRBD1 TRBV12-3/TRBV12-4 TGTGCCAGCAGTCCTCAAGAAGGGGGCGGTGAAAAACTGTTTTTT CASSPQEGGGEKLFF
NA TRBJ2-2 16 TRBD1 TRBV7-9 TGTGCCAGCAGCATGCGGACAGGGCCGAACACCGGGGAGCTGTTTTTT CASSMRTGPNTGELFF
NA TRBJ2-2 16 TRBD1 TRBV19 TGTGCCAGTAGTACGCTCAGGGGGCGGAACACCGGGGAGCTGTTTTTT CASSTLRGRNTGELFF
few TRBJ2-1 19 TRBD2 TRBV15 TGTGCCACCAGCAGAGATCTCTGGCTAGCGGGGGCGGCTTGGGATGAGCAGTTCTTC CATSRDLWLAGAAWDEQFF
NA TRBJ1-2 11 NA TRBV20-1 TGCAGTGCTCCCGGGGACTATGGCTACACCTTC CSAPGDYGYTF
NA TRBJ1-1 15 NA TRBV20-1 TGCAGTGCTAGAGCGGGGGGGCTTTTCGGGACTGAAGCTTTCTTT CSARAGGLFGTEAFF
many TRBJ2-1 16 TRBD2 TRBV4-3 TGCGCCAGCAGCCCTATAGAGATAGCGGGAGTTGGTGAGCAGTTCTTC CASSPIEIAGVGEQFF